This is a list of T cell receptor beta chains from one sample in a study of blood T cell repertoires in COVID-19. TCRdb's copy holds only in-frame clones and misses some; the assay was immunoSEQ multiplex PCR. The data contain 85,000 to 120,000 clones, approximately 82% of them singletons. Material: peripheral blood. Every receptor here comes from a man between 60 and 75 years old with active or convalescent COVID-19. Both conserved end residues are part of each CDR3. Each record gives: V gene, J gene, D gene, clone size, CDR3 DNA, CDR3 protein. The D gene is left open where the match is weak. Part of the rows lack a size; the others show once, few, many or a class for expanded clones.

v_call: TRBV19; j_call: TRBJ2-1; d_call: TRBD2; clone_size: -; cdr3_nt: TGTGCCAGTAGTTTTCTAGCGGTCTACAATGAGCAGTTCTTC; cdr3_aa: CASSFLAVYNEQFF
v_call: TRBV5-6; j_call: TRBJ2-3; d_call: -; clone_size: -; cdr3_nt: TGTGCCAGCAGCTTGGTCGGGAAACGCACAGATACGCAGTATTTT; cdr3_aa: CASSLVGKRTDTQYF
v_call: TRBV27; j_call: TRBJ1-4; d_call: -; clone_size: once; cdr3_nt: TGTGCCAGCAGTCTCCGACAGACCCCAACTAATGAAAAACTGTTTTTT; cdr3_aa: CASSLRQTPTNEKLFF
v_call: TRBV2; j_call: TRBJ1-1; d_call: -; clone_size: -; cdr3_nt: TGTGCCAGCAGCGCCAGGCCTCAAGGCACTGAAGCTTTCTTT; cdr3_aa: CASSARPQGTEAFF
v_call: TRBV6-5; j_call: TRBJ1-3; d_call: -; clone_size: once; cdr3_nt: TGTGCCAGCAGTTTACGGACAGCAAACACCATATATTTT; cdr3_aa: CASSLRTANTIYF
v_call: TRBV2; j_call: TRBJ2-2; d_call: -; clone_size: -; cdr3_nt: TGTGCCAGCAAAGGGAGAACACTGAACACCGGGGAGCTGTTTTTT; cdr3_aa: CASKGRTLNTGELFF
v_call: TRBV9; j_call: TRBJ2-1; d_call: TRBD2; clone_size: -; cdr3_nt: TGTGCCAGCAGCGTAGGACTAGCGGGAGCAAATGAGCAGTTCTTC; cdr3_aa: CASSVGLAGANEQFF
v_call: TRBV12-3/TRBV12-4; j_call: TRBJ1-2; d_call: -; clone_size: -; cdr3_nt: TGTGCCAGCACCATGACAGCGAACTATGGCTACACCTTC; cdr3_aa: CASTMTANYGYTF
v_call: TRBV4-3; j_call: TRBJ1-2; d_call: TRBD1; clone_size: -; cdr3_nt: TGCGCCAGCAGCCAAGATGGGTTTTGGACAGGGGTCAATTCGTCACATGGCTACACCTTC; cdr3_aa: CASSQDGFWTGVNSSHGYTF
v_call: TRBV27; j_call: TRBJ1-1; d_call: TRBD1; clone_size: -; cdr3_nt: TGTGCCAGCAGTTTAAGGAGAACCGGGACAGGGGGCACTGAAGCTTTCTTT; cdr3_aa: CASSLRRTGTGGTEAFF
v_call: TRBV19; j_call: TRBJ2-1; d_call: TRBD2; clone_size: -; cdr3_nt: TGTGCCAGTAGCCGGGGGGAGGCTCGAGAGCAGTTCTTC; cdr3_aa: CASSRGEAREQFF
v_call: TRBV28; j_call: TRBJ1-1; d_call: TRBD1; clone_size: -; cdr3_nt: TGTGCCAGCAGTTTATTAGGGACAGGGGGCGCTGAAGCTTTCTTT; cdr3_aa: CASSLLGTGGAEAFF
v_call: TRBV4-1; j_call: TRBJ1-3; d_call: -; clone_size: -; cdr3_nt: TGCGCCAGCAGCCAAGAGGCTTACTCTGGAAACACCATATATTTT; cdr3_aa: CASSQEAYSGNTIYF
v_call: TRBV7-2; j_call: TRBJ2-5; d_call: -; clone_size: -; cdr3_nt: TGTGCCAATAGCCAGGGGATGAGGGAGACCCAGTACTTC; cdr3_aa: CANSQGMRETQYF
v_call: TRBV6-1; j_call: TRBJ1-2; d_call: -; clone_size: -; cdr3_nt: TGTGCCAGCAGTGAAATAATTAGGGGCGGCGGTGGCTACACCTTC; cdr3_aa: CASSEIIRGGGGYTF
v_call: TRBV20-1; j_call: TRBJ1-1; d_call: -; clone_size: -; cdr3_nt: TGCAGTGCCTCACGCGTTGAAGCTTTCTTT; cdr3_aa: CSASRVEAFF
v_call: TRBV27; j_call: TRBJ2-7; d_call: TRBD2; clone_size: -; cdr3_nt: TGTGCCAGCAGTCAAATAGCGGGAGCCCCACCCTACGAGCAGTACTTC; cdr3_aa: CASSQIAGAPPYEQYF
v_call: TRBV5-6; j_call: TRBJ1-2; d_call: -; clone_size: -; cdr3_nt: TGTGCCAGCAGCTTCGCAGGCGCTGGCTACACCTTC; cdr3_aa: CASSFAGAGYTF
v_call: TRBV5-1; j_call: TRBJ2-1; d_call: -; clone_size: few; cdr3_nt: TGCGCCAGCAGCCCGCGCGGGGTCGAGCAGTTCTTC; cdr3_aa: CASSPRGVEQFF
v_call: TRBV5-8; j_call: TRBJ1-5; d_call: -; clone_size: -; cdr3_nt: TGTGCCAGCAGTTCGGACAGTTATAGCAATCAGCCCCAGCATTTT; cdr3_aa: CASSSDSYSNQPQHF
v_call: TRBV24-1; j_call: TRBJ2-2; d_call: -; clone_size: once; cdr3_nt: TGTGCCACCAGTGACGCGACTAGTTTCACCGGGGAGCTGTTTTTT; cdr3_aa: CATSDATSFTGELFF
v_call: TRBV27; j_call: TRBJ2-1; d_call: TRBD2; clone_size: -; cdr3_nt: TGTGCCAGCAGTTTAATAGGGGTGGGGACTAGCGGAATTAACGACAATGAGCAGTTCTTC; cdr3_aa: CASSLIGVGTSGINDNEQFF
v_call: TRBV2; j_call: TRBJ2-3; d_call: TRBD1; clone_size: -; cdr3_nt: TGTGCCAGCAGTGAGGACAGGGGGGCAGATACGCAGTATTTT; cdr3_aa: CASSEDRGADTQYF
v_call: TRBV3-1/TRBV3-2; j_call: TRBJ1-5; d_call: -; clone_size: once; cdr3_nt: TGTGCCAGCAGCCGTACGGGGGAGCCCCAGCATTTT; cdr3_aa: CASSRTGEPQHF
v_call: TRBV18; j_call: TRBJ2-4; d_call: TRBD1; clone_size: once; cdr3_nt: TGTGCCAGCTCACCACCCGGGACAGGGGGCGCATATGCCAAAAACATTCAGTACTTC; cdr3_aa: CASSPPGTGGAYAKNIQYF
v_call: TRBV5-4; j_call: TRBJ2-6; d_call: -; clone_size: -; cdr3_nt: TGTGCCAGCAGCTTGGGGTCATCTACTGGGGCCAACGTCCTGACTTTC; cdr3_aa: CASSLGSSTGANVLTF
v_call: TRBV27; j_call: TRBJ2-5; d_call: TRBD2; clone_size: -; cdr3_nt: TGTGCCAGCAGTTTGGGCGGGGGGGCCCAGTACTTC; cdr3_aa: CASSLGGGAQYF
v_call: TRBV6-2/TRBV6-3; j_call: TRBJ1-1; d_call: TRBD1; clone_size: -; cdr3_nt: TGTGCCAGCAGTTCCCCTATCATACAGGGGGCTCGTGGGACTGAAGCTTTCTTT; cdr3_aa: CASSSPIIQGARGTEAFF
v_call: TRBV27; j_call: TRBJ1-5; d_call: -; clone_size: -; cdr3_nt: TGTGCCAGCAGTTTGGACTACGAGCAGCCCCAGCATTTT; cdr3_aa: CASSLDYEQPQHF
v_call: TRBV5-4; j_call: TRBJ1-2; d_call: -; clone_size: -; cdr3_nt: TGTGCCAGCAGCGTCGACCAGGGAGGGGATGGCTACACCTTC; cdr3_aa: CASSVDQGGDGYTF
v_call: TRBV19; j_call: TRBJ1-5; d_call: -; clone_size: -; cdr3_nt: TGTGCCAGTTGTACGCAGGGATTAAGCAATCAGCCCCAGCATTTT; cdr3_aa: CASCTQGLSNQPQHF
v_call: TRBV28; j_call: TRBJ2-5; d_call: TRBD1; clone_size: -; cdr3_nt: TGTGCCAGCAGTTGGACAGGGGAGGAGACCCAGTACTTC; cdr3_aa: CASSWTGEETQYF
v_call: TRBV7-2; j_call: TRBJ2-3; d_call: -; clone_size: -; cdr3_nt: TGTGCCAGCAGGTGGCTCGGCGGAAGCACAGATACGCAGTATTTT; cdr3_aa: CASRWLGGSTDTQYF
v_call: TRBV28; j_call: TRBJ2-7; d_call: -; clone_size: few; cdr3_nt: TGTGCCAGCACCCTACCGGGTCCGGGGTACGAGCAGTACTTC; cdr3_aa: CASTLPGPGYEQYF
v_call: TRBV6-5; j_call: TRBJ1-2; d_call: TRBD1; clone_size: few; cdr3_nt: TGTGCCAGCAGTACGGGACAGGGGACCTACACCTTC; cdr3_aa: CASSTGQGTYTF
v_call: TRBV5-4; j_call: TRBJ2-5; d_call: -; clone_size: -; cdr3_nt: TGTGCCAGCAGCCCCGGAGGGCAAGAGACCCAGTACTTC; cdr3_aa: CASSPGGQETQYF
v_call: TRBV7-9; j_call: TRBJ2-5; d_call: -; clone_size: -; cdr3_nt: TGTGCCAGCAGCTCAGCGGGCCAGGGTGGGGATTGGGAGACCCAGTACTTC; cdr3_aa: CASSSAGQGGDWETQYF
v_call: TRBV19; j_call: TRBJ1-5; d_call: -; clone_size: few; cdr3_nt: TGTGCCAGTAGTATAGGCCCCCTTATAAAGACAGGACCTTATCAGCCCCAGCATTTT; cdr3_aa: CASSIGPLIKTGPYQPQHF
v_call: TRBV2; j_call: TRBJ1-2; d_call: -; clone_size: -; cdr3_nt: TGTGCCAGCAGTGCAGGGTACTATGGCTACACCTTC; cdr3_aa: CASSAGYYGYTF
v_call: TRBV11-2; j_call: TRBJ2-2; d_call: TRBD1; clone_size: -; cdr3_nt: TGTGCCAGTTCCCCGGGACAGCGCACCGGGGAGCTGTTTTTT; cdr3_aa: CASSPGQRTGELFF
v_call: TRBV12-5; j_call: TRBJ2-1; d_call: TRBD2; clone_size: -; cdr3_nt: TGTGCTAGTGGTTTGGTGTACGGAACTAGCGGGAGGGCCGTCGGTGAGCAGTTCTTC; cdr3_aa: CASGLVYGTSGRAVGEQFF
v_call: TRBV5-4; j_call: TRBJ1-2; d_call: TRBD1; clone_size: -; cdr3_nt: TGTGCCAGCACCCTAGGGGACAGGGTGGCCTATGGCTACACCTTC; cdr3_aa: CASTLGDRVAYGYTF